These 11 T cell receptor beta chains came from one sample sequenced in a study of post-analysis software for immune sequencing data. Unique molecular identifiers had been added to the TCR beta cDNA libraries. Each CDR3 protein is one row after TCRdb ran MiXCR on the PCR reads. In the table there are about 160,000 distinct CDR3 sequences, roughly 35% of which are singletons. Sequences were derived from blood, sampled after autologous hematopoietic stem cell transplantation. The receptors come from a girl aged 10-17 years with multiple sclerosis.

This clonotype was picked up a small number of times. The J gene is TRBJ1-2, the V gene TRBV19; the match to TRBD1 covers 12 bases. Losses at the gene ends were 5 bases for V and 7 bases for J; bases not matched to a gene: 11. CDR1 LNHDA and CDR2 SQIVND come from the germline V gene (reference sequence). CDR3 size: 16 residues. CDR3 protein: CASSGTGGVLSAGYTF. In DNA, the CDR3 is TGTGCCAGTAGTGGGACAGGGGGCGTCTTGTCTGCTGGCTACACCTTC.

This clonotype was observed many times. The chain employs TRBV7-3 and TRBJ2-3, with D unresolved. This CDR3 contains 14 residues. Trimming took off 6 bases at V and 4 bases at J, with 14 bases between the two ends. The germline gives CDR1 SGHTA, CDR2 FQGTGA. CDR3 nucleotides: TGTGCCAGCAGTACCGGGTCAGACGCAGATACGCAGTATTTT. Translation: CASSTGSDADTQYF.

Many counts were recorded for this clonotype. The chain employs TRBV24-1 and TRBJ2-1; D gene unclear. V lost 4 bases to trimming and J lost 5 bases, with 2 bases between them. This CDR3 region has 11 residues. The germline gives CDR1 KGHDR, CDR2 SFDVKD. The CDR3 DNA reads TGTGCCACCAGTGACCACAATGAGCAGTTCTTC. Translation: CATSDHNEQFF.

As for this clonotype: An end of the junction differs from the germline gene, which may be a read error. In DNA form, the CDR3 reads TGCGGTGCTAGAGAATCGGAGGGCATCTACGAGCAGTACTTC. This encodes CGARESEGIYEQYF. The chain uses TRBV20-1 and TRBJ2-7; perhaps TRBD2 as D (6 bases). This CDR3 contains 14 residues. In germline, CDR1 is DFQATT, CDR2 SNEGSKA (reference sequence).

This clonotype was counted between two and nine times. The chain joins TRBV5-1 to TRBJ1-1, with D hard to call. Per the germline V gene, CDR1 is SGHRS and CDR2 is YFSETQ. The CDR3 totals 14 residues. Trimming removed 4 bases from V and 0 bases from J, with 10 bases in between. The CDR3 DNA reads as TGCGCCAGCAGCCCTCTTGGCATGAACACTGAAGCTTTCTTT. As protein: CASSPLGMNTEAFF.

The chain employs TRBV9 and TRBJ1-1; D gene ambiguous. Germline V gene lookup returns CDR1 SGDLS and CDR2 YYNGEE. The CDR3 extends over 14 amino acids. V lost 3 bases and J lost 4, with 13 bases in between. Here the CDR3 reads CASSAEQQATEAFF. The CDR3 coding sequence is TGTGCCAGCAGCGCCGAACAGCAAGCCACTGAAGCTTTCTTT.

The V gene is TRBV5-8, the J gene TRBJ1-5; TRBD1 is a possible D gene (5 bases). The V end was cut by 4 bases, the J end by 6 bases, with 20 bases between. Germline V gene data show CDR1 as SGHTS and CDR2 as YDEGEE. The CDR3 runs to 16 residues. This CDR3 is CASSPPGRRVFQPQHF. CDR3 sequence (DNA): TGTGCCAGCAGCCCGCCAGGGAGACGGGTCTTTCAGCCCCAGCATTTT.

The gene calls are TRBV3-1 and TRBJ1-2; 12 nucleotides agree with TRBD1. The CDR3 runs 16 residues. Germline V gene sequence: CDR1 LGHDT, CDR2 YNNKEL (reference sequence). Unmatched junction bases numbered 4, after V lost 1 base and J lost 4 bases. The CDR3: CASSQAGTGGGYGYTF. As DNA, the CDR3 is TGTGCCAGCAGCCAAGCCGGGACAGGGGGCGGCTATGGCTACACCTTC.

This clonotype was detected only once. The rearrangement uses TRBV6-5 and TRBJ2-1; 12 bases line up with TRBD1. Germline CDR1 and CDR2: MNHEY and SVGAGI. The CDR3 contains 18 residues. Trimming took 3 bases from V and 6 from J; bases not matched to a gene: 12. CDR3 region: CASSYRDRGLYLGNEQFF. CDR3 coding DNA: TGTGCCAGCAGTTATCGGGACAGGGGGCTCTACCTGGGCAATGAGCAGTTCTTC.

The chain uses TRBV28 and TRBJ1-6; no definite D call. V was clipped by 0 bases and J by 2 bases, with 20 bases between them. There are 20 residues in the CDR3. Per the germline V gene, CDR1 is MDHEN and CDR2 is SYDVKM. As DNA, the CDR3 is TGTGCCAGCAGTTTATGGGGCGGACTGATCTATCCCCCCTATAATTCACCCCTCCACTTT. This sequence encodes CASSLWGGLIYPPYNSPLHF.

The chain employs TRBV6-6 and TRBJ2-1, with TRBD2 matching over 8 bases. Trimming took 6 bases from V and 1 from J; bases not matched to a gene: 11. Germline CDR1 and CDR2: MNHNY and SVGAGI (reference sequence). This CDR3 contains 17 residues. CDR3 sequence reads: CASSPKSGRGSYNEQFF. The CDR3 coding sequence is TGTGCCAGCAGCCCGAAGAGCGGGAGAGGTTCCTACAATGAGCAGTTCTTC.